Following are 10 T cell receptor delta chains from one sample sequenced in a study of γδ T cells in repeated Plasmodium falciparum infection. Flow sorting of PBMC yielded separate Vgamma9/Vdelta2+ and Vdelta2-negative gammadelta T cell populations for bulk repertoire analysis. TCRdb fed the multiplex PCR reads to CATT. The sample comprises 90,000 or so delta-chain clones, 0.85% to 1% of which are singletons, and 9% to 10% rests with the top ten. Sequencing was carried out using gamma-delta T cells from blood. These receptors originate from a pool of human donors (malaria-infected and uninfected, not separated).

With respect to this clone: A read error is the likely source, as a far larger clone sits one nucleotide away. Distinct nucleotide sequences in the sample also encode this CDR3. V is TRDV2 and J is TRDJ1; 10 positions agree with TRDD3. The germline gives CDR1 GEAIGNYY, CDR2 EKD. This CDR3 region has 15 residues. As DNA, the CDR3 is TGTGCCTGTGACACCATTGGGGGATACACCGATAAACTTATCTTT. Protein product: CACDTIGGYTDKLIF.

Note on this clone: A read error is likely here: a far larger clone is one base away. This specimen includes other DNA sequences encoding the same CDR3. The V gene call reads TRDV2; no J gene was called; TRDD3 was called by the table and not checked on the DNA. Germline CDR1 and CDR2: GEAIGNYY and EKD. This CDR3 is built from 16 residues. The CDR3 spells CACDPTGWGITDKLIF. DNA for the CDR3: TGTGCCTGTGACCCTACTGGCTGGGGTATCACCGATAAACTCATCTTC.

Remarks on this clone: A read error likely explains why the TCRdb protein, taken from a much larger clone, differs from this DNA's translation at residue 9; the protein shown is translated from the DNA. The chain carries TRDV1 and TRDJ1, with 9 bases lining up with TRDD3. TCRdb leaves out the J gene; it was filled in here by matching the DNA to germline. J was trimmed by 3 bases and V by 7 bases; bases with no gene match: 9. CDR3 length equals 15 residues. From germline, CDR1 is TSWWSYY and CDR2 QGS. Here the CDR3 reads CALVGTGGRSDKLIF. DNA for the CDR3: TGTGCTCTTGTCGGTACTGGGGGACGCTCCGATAAACTCATCTTT.

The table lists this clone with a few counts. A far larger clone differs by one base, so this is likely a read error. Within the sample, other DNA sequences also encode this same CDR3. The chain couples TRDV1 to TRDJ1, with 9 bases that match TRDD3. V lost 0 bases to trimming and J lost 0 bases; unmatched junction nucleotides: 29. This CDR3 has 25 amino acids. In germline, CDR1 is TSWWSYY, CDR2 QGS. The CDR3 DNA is TGTGCTCTTGGGGAACTAAAGTCTCTACTCAATCCCCTGTACTGGGGGACCCTTTACACCGATAAACTCATCTTT. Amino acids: CALGELKSLLNPLYWGTLYTDKLIF.

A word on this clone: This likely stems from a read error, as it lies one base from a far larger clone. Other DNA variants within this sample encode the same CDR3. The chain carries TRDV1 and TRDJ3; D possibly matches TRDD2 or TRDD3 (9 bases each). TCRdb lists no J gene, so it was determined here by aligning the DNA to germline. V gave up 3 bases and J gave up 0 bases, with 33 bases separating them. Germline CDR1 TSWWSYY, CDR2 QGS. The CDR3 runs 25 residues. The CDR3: CALGDGLPTLYWGTRSSWDTRQMFF. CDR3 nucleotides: TGTGCTCTTGGGGATGGCCTTCCTACGCTTTACTGGGGGACCCGTAGCTCCTGGGACACCCGACAGATGTTTTTC.

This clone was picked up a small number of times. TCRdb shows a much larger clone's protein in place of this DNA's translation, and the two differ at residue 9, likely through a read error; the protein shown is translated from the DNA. The CDR3 DNA sequence: TGTGCTCTTGGGGATCGATACTGGGGTACCGATAAACTCATCTTT. Translation gives CALGDRYWGTDKLIF. This chain joins TRDV1 and TRDJ1, with 7 bases matching TRDD3. Germline matching of the DNA provided the J gene here, since TCRdb leaves it blank. Germline V lookup: CDR1 TSWWSYY, CDR2 QGS. With 3 bases clipped from V and 2 bases from J, the junction kept 6 bases outside the gene matches. The CDR3 totals 15 residues.

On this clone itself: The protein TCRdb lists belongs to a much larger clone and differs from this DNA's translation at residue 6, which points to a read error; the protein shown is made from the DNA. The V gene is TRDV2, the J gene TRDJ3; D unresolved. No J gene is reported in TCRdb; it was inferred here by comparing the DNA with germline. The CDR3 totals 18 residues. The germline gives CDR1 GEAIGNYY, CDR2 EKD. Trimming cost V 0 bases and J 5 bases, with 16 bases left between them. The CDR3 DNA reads TGTGCCTGTGACACCATCACGCCAGGGGCCAGGGACACCCGACAGATGTTTTTC. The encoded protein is CACDTITPGARDTRQMFF.

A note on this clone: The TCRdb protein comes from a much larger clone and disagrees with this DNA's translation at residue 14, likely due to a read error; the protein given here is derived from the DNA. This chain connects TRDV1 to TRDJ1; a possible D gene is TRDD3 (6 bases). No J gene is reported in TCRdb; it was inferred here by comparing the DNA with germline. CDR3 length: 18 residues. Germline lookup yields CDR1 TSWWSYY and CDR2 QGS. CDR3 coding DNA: TGTGCTCTTGGGAAAGCTACCGTGGGGGCCTCGGGGACCGGTAAACTCATCTTT. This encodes CALGKATVGASGTGKLIF.

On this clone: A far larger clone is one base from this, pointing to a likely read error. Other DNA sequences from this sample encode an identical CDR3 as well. In DNA, the CDR3 is TGTGCCCTTGGGGATGGCCTTCATAAATTTGGGGGACCCCCCGTCCCATTCTTGTACACCGATAAACTCATCTTT. As protein: CALGDGLHKFGGPPVPFLYTDKLIF. V gene TRDV1 combines with J gene TRDJ1; 7 bases align to TRDD3. The J gene, left out of TCRdb, was set here by checking the DNA against germline. The germline V gene encodes CDR1 TSWWSYY and CDR2 QGS. CDR3 length: 25 amino acids.

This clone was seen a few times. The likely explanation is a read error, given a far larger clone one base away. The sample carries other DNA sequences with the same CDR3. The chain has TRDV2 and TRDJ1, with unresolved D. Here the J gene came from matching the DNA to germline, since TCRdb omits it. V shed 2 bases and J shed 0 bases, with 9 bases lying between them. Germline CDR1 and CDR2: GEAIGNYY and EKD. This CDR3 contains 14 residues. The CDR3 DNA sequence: TGTGCCTGTGACAGACTCCGATACACCGATAAACTCATCTTT. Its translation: CACDRLRYTDKLIF.